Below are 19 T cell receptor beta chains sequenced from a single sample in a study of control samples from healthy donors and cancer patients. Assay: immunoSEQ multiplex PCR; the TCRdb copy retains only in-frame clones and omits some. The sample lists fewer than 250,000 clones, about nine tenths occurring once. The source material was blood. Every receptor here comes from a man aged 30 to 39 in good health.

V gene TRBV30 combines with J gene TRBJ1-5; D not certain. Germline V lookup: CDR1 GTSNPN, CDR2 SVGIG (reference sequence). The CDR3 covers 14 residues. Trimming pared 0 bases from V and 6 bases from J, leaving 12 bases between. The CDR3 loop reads CAWSVGRRGQPQHF. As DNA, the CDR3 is TGTGCCTGGAGTGTCGGCAGACGGGGTCAGCCCCAGCATTTT.

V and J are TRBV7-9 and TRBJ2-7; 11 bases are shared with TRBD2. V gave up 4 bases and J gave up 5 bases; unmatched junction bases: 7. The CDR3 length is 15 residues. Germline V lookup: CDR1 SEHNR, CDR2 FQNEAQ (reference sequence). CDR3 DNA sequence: TGTGCCAGCAGCTACGCTAGCGGGGGGCGCCACGAGCAGTACTTC. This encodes CASSYASGGRHEQYF.

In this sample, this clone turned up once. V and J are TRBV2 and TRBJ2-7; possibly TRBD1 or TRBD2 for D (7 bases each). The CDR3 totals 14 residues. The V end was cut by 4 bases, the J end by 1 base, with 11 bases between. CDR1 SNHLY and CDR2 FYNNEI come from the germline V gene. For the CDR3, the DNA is TGTGCCAGCAGTGCCAGGGGGGGGTCCTACGAGCAGTACTTC. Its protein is CASSARGGSYEQYF.

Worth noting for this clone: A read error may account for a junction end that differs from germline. CDR3 nucleotide sequence: TGCGCCAGCAGCCTCTTAGGGGTCCCCTTC. It specifies CASSLLGVPF. The V and J genes are TRBV5-1 and TRBJ1-2; possible D gene TRBD1, 5 bases. The CDR3 totals 10 residues. Germline CDR1 and CDR2: SGHRS and YFSETQ.

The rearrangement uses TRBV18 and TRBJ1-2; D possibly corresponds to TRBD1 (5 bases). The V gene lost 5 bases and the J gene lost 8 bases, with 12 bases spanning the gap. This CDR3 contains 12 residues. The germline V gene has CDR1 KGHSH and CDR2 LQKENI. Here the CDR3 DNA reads TGTGCCAGCTCATTTCTGGGGGACGGCTACACCTTC. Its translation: CASSFLGDGYTF.

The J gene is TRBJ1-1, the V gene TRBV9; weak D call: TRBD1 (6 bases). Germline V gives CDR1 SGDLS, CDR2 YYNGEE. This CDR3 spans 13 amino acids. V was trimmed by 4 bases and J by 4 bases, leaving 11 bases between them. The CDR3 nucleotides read TGTGCCAGCAGCCTAGGGGGAAGCACTGAAGCTTTCTTT. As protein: CASSLGGSTEAFF.

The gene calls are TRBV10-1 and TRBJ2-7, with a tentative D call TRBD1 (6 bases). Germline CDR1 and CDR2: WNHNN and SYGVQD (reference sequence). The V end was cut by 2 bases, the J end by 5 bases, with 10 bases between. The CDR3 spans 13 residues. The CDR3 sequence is CASSETGHDEQYF. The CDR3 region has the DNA TGCGCCAGCAGTGAGACAGGGCACGACGAGCAGTACTTC.

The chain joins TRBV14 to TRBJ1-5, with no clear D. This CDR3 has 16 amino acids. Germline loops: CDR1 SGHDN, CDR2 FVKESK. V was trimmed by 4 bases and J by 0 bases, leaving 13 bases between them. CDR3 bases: TGTGCCAGCAGCCGCCAGCCGGAACCTAGCAATCAGCCCCAGCATTTT. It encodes CASSRQPEPSNQPQHF.

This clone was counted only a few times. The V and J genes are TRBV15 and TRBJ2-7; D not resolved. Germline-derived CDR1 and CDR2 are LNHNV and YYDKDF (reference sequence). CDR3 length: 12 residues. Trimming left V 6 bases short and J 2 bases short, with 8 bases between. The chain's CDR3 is CATRGYTYEQYF. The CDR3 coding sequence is TGTGCCACCAGAGGTTATACCTACGAGCAGTACTTC.

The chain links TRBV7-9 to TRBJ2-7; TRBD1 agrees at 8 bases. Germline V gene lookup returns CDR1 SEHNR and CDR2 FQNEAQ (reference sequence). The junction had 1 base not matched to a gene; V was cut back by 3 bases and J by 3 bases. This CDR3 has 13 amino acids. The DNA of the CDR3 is TGTGCCAGCAGCTTGGGACAGGTCTACGAGCAGTACTTC. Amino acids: CASSLGQVYEQYF.

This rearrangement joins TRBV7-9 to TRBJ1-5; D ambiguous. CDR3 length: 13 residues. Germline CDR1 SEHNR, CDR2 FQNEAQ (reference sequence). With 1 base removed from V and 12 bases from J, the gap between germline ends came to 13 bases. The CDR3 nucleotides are TGTGCCAGCAGCTTAGGGCCCAATCGCCGCCAGCATTTT. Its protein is CASSLGPNRRQHF. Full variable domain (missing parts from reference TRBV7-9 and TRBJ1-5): DTGVSQNPRHKITKRGQNVTFRCDPISEHNRLYWYRQTLGQGPEFLTYFQNEAQLEKSRLLSDRFSAERPKGSFSTLEIQRTEQGDSAMYLCASSLGPNRRQHFGDGTRLSIL.

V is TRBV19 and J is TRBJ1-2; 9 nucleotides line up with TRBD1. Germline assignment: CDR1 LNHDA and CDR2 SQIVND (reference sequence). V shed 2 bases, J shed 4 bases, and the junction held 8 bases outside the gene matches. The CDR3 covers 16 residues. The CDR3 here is CASSISYGDRAYGYTF. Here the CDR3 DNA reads TGTGCCAGTAGTATAAGCTACGGGGACAGGGCCTATGGCTACACCTTC. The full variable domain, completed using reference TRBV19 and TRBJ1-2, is DGGITQSPKYLFRKEGQNVTLSCEQNLNHDAMYWYRQDPGQGLRLIYYSQIVNDFQKGDIAEGYSVSREKKESFPLTVTSAQKNPTAFYLCASSISYGDRAYGYTFGSGTRLTVV.

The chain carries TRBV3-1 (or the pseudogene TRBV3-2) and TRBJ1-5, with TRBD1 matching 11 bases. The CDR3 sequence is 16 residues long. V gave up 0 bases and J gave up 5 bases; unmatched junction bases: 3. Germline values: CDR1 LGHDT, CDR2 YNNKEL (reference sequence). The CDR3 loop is CASSQDWGQGDQPQHF. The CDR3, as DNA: TGTGCCAGCAGCCAAGATTGGGGACAGGGGGATCAGCCCCAGCATTTT.

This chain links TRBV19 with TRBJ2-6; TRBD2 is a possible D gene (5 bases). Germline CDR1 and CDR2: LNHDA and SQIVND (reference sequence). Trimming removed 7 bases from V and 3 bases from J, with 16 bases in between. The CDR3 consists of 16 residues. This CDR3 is CASTPPGVGGANVLTF. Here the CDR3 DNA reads TGTGCCAGTACTCCGCCCGGGGTTGGTGGGGCCAACGTCCTGACTTTC.

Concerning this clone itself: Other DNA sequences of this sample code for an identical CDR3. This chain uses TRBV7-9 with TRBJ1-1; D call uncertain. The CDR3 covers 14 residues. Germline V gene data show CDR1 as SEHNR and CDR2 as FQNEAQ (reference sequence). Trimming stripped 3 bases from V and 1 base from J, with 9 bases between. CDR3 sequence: CASSLVLANTEAFF. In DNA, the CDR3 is TGTGCCAGCAGCTTGGTCCTGGCGAACACTGAAGCTTTCTTT.

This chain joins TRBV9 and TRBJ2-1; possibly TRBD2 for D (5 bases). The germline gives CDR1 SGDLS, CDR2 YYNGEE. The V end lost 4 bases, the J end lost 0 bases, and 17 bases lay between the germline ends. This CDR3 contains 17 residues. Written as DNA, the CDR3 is TGTGCCAGCAGCACCGACCTAGGCGGACTCTCCTACAATGAGCAGTTCTTC. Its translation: CASSTDLGGLSYNEQFF.

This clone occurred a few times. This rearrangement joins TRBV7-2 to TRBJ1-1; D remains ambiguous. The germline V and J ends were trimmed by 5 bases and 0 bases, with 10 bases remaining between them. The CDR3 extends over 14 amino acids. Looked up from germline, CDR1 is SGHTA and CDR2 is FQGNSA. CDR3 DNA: TGTGCCAGCAGCAGAGACTGGGTGAACACTGAAGCTTTCTTT. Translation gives CASSRDWVNTEAFF.

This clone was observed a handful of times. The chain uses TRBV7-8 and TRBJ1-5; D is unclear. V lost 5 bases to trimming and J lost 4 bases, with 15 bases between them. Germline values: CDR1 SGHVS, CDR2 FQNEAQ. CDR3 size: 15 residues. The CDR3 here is CASSPSRLSNQPQHF. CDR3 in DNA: TGTGCCAGCAGCCCCTCCCGATTGAGTAATCAGCCCCAGCATTTT.

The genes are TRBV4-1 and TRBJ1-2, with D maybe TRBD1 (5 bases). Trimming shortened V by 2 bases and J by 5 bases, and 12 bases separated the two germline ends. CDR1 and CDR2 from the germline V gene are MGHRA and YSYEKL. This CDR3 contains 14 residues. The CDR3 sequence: CASSQSAGLYGYTF. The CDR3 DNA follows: TGCGCCAGCAGCCAATCGGCAGGGCTGTATGGCTACACCTTC.